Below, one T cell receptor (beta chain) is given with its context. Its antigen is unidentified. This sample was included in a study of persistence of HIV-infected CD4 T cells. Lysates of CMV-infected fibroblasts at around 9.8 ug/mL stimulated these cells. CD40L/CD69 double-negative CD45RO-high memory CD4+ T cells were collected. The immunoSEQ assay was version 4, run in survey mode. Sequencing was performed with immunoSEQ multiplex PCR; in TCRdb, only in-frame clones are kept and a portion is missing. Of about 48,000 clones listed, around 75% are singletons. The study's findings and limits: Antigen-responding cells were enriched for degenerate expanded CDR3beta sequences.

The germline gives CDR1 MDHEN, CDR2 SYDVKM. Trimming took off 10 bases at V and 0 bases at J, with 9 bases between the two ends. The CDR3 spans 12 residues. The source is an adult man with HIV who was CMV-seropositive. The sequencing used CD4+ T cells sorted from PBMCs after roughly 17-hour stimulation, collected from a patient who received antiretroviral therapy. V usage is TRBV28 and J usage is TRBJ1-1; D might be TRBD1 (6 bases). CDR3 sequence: CAIGQLNTEAFF. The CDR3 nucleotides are TGTGCCATCGGACAGTTGAACACTGAAGCTTTCTTT. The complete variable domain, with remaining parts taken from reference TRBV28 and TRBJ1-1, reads DVKVTQSSRYLVKRTGEKVFLECVQDMDHENMFWYRQDPGLGLRLIYFSYDVKMKEKGDIPEGYSVSREKKERFSLILESASTNQTSMYLCAIGQLNTEAFFGQGTRLTVV.